Each of the 18 T cell receptor beta chains below was sequenced from the same sample in a study of immune evolution from preneoplasia to lung adenocarcinoma. Generated by immunoSEQ multiplex PCR, the TCRdb table keeps only in-frame clones and is missing some. The sample records several thousand clones, roughly 88% being singletons. Sequencing input: FFPE lung adenocarcinoma in situ tissue. The receptor set was obtained from a donor older than 65 with lung adenocarcinoma.

This sequence joins TRBV6-5 and TRBJ2-1, with D perhaps TRBD2 (6 bases). Germline lookup yields CDR1 MNHEY and CDR2 SVGAGI. V dropped 6 bases and J dropped 2 bases, with 14 bases sitting between them. The CDR3 is 15 amino acids. CDR3 protein: CASRDRDLAYNEQFF. The CDR3 DNA reads TGTGCCAGCAGAGACCGGGACTTAGCCTACAATGAGCAGTTCTTC.

V and J are TRBV2 and TRBJ2-2, with 9 bases lining up with TRBD1. This CDR3 has 15 amino acids. J was trimmed by 5 bases and V by 7 bases; bases with no gene match: 8. CDR1 SNHLY and CDR2 FYNNEI come from the germline V gene. CDR3 sequence: CASNTGTGKTGELFF. Written as DNA, the CDR3 is TGTGCCAGCAACACCGGGACAGGGAAGACCGGGGAGCTGTTTTTT.

The rearrangement uses TRBV5-1 and TRBJ2-7; 7 bases line up with TRBD1. V was clipped by 7 bases and J by 7 bases; unmatched bases: 8. Germline V gene data show CDR1 as SGHRS and CDR2 as YFSETQ. The CDR3 contains 12 residues. The CDR3 loop reads CASRDSAREQYF. CDR3 nucleotide sequence: TGCGCCAGCCGGGACAGTGCGCGGGAGCAGTACTTC.

This clone has a handful of counts. The chain's CDR3 is CASRETGMNTEAFF. The CDR3 DNA is TGTGCCAGCAGGGAAACAGGGATGAACACTGAAGCTTTCTTT. The chain links TRBV27 to TRBJ1-1; D possibly corresponds to TRBD1 (6 bases). The CDR3 sequence is 14 residues long. The germline V gene has CDR1 MNHEY and CDR2 SMNVEV (reference sequence). Trimming stripped 6 bases from V and 0 bases from J, with 11 bases between.

Only a few counts were recorded for this clone. Additional DNA sequences in this sample encode the identical CDR3. The chain carries TRBV9 and TRBJ1-1, with D hard to call. Trimming cost V 3 bases and J 1 base, with 4 bases left between them. CDR3 length equals 12 residues. Germline values: CDR1 SGDLS, CDR2 YYNGEE. CDR3 protein: CASSGSNTEAFF. The CDR3 coding sequence is TGTGCCAGCAGCGGATCGAACACTGAAGCTTTCTTT.

The CDR3 loop reads CASSLPTGTGNEKLFF. The CDR3 DNA sequence: TGCGCCAGCAGCCTCCCTACCGGGACGGGTAATGAAAAACTGTTTTTT. The rearrangement links TRBV5-1 to TRBJ1-4, with D possibly matching TRBD1 (5 bases). Germline V gene lookup returns CDR1 SGHRS and CDR2 YFSETQ. The CDR3 runs 16 residues. V was cut by 4 bases and J by 4 bases, with 17 bases left in between.

The J gene is TRBJ2-2, the V gene TRBV5-5; D not resolved. Germline CDR1 is SGHKS and CDR2 is YYEKEE (reference sequence). V gave up 0 bases and J gave up 5 bases, with 11 bases separating them. The CDR3 is 15 amino acids. CDR3 sequence: CASSLASRQTGELFF. The CDR3 bases are TGTGCCAGCAGCTTGGCCTCCAGACAAACCGGGGAGCTGTTTTTT. The full variable domain, in which reference TRBV5-5 and TRBJ2-2 provide the parts outside the CDR3, is DAGVTQSPTHLIKTRGQQVTLRCSPISGHKSVSWYQQVLGQGPQFIFQYYEKEERGRGNFPDRFSARQFPNYSSELNVNALLLGDSALYLCASSLASRQTGELFFGEGSRLTVL.

The chain joins TRBV4-2 to TRBJ2-4; 7 bases match TRBD1. The CDR3 has 13 amino acids. CDR1 LGHNA and CDR2 YNFKEQ come from the germline V gene. The junction had 1 base not matched to a gene; V was cut back by 2 bases and J by 6 bases. The CDR3 spells CASSQSGGNIQYF. Written as DNA, the CDR3 is TGTGCCAGCAGCCAATCAGGGGGAAACATTCAGTACTTC.

This chain uses TRBV6-5 with TRBJ1-5, with D uncertain. The CDR3 loop spans 14 amino acids. CDR1 is MNHEY and CDR2 is SVGAGI in the germline V gene. The V end was cut by 6 bases, the J end by 2 bases, with 11 bases between. As DNA, the CDR3 is TGTGCCAGCAGGAGATCGGGTCGCAATCAGCCCCAGCATTTT. Protein product: CASRRSGRNQPQHF.

The rearrangement links TRBV27 to TRBJ2-7; 7 bases line up with TRBD2. The CDR3 covers 14 residues. From germline, CDR1 is MNHEY and CDR2 SMNVEV (reference sequence). With V trimmed by 6 bases and J by 5 bases, 10 bases remained unmatched. CDR3 amino acids: CASSLRRESHEQYF. The CDR3 region has the DNA TGTGCCAGCAGCCTCAGGCGGGAGTCCCACGAGCAGTACTTC.

The chain is built from TRBV9 and TRBJ1-1; 10 bases are shared with TRBD1. Germline trimming cut 4 bases from V and 4 bases from J; bases unmatched to any gene: 1. The CDR3 covers 13 residues. Germline CDR1 reads SGDLS; CDR2 reads YYNGEE. The CDR3 loop is CASSRDRGTEAFF. The CDR3 DNA reads TGTGCCAGCAGCAGGGACAGGGGCACTGAAGCTTTCTTT.

This clone has only a few counts. J is TRBJ1-5 and V is TRBV15; the match to TRBD1 covers 8 bases. CDR1 is LNHNV and CDR2 is YYDKDF in the germline V gene (reference sequence). V gave up 5 bases and J gave up 6 bases; unmatched junction bases: 9. The CDR3 covers 15 residues. CDR3 nucleotides: TGTGCCACCAGCCAAACAGGGGGACTCGGTCAGCCCCAGCATTTT. Translated, it gives CATSQTGGLGQPQHF.

The chain recombines TRBV10-1 with TRBJ2-5; 7 nucleotides line up with TRBD1. In germline, CDR1 is WNHNN, CDR2 SYGVQD (reference sequence). V was pared by 5 bases and J by 5 bases, with 5 bases of the junction left unmatched. The CDR3 spans 13 residues. CDR3 bases: TGCGCCAGCAGTAACACAGGGGAGGAGACCCAGTACTTC. Protein sequence: CASSNTGEETQYF.

This clone was recorded a few times. This chain joins TRBV6-1 and TRBJ2-7, with a weak D call TRBD2 (6 bases). The V gene's germline CDR1 is MNHNS and CDR2 SASEGT. Trimming removed 0 bases at V and 8 bases at J, with 20 bases between. The CDR3 contains 16 residues. The CDR3, as DNA: TGTGCCAGCAGTGAAGCAACGTTCGGAGGGAGGAAAAAGCAGTACTTC. Its protein is CASSEATFGGRKKQYF.

The V and J genes are TRBV7-5 and TRBJ2-7. TRBV7-5 is a pseudogene segment. This CDR3 comprises 14 residues. DNA of the CDR3: TGTGTCAGAAGCCCTGACCCCCGCTCCTACGAGCAGTACTTC. Its protein product is CVRSPDPRSYEQYF.

This clone was counted between two and nine times. The V gene is TRBV9, the J gene TRBJ1-2; 11 nucleotides match TRBD1. The CDR3 runs 15 residues. After removal of 4 bases from V and 4 bases from J, the junction contained 6 bases not matched to a gene. Looked up from germline, CDR1 is SGDLS and CDR2 is YYNGEE. CDR3 in DNA: TGTGCCAGCAGCCCAGGACAGGGGGCTAGCTATGGCTACACCTTC. Encoded protein: CASSPGQGASYGYTF.

The chain is built from TRBV6-6 and TRBJ2-3; TRBD1 might be the D (6 bases). V was pared by 4 bases and J by 9 bases, with 14 bases between. This CDR3 is built from 13 residues. From germline, CDR1 is MNHNY and CDR2 SVGAGI (reference sequence). CDR3 residues: CASSSQEGETQYF. The CDR3 bases are TGTGCCAGCAGTTCTCAAGAGGGGGAAACGCAGTATTTT.

Only a few counts were recorded for this clone. The rearrangement joins TRBV4-2 to TRBJ2-3; D may be TRBD1 or TRBD2 (5 bases each). Germline lookup yields CDR1 LGHNA and CDR2 YNFKEQ. Trimming left V 3 bases short and J 5 bases short, with 15 bases between. This CDR3 region has 15 residues. The CDR3 coding sequence is TGTGCCAGCAGCCAGATAAACCGGGACCAAGATACGCAGTATTTT. It translates to CASSQINRDQDTQYF.